The subject of this entry is one T cell receptor (beta chain). There is no known antigen for this receptor. One base away there is no much larger clone; base qualities are not given. For repertoire sequencing, the TCR beta CDR3 regions were amplified from RNA transcripts. A first-round RT-PCR used HTBI primers with the Qiagen OneStep RT-PCR kit, followed by a second-round multiplex PCR, size selection and purification. Sequencing of the libraries was carried out on an Illumina HiSeq2000 in paired-end mode with 100 bp reads. The original methods were these. SOAPnuke was used to process the reads, throwing out any read that had adapters, had uncalled bases, had a mean Phred below 15, or lacked an exact constant-primer or identifier match. COPE v1.2.5 was used to merge the high-quality paired reads. Unique nucleotide sequences were defined as clonotypes and aligned to IMGT TRB V, D and J references using MiTCR v1.1. The analysis was limited to V-J combinations with a frequency above 0.0001, which together covered over 99% of the repertoires. A TCR clonal expansion and chaos score per V-J combination was defined as the ratio of F50 clonal expansion to chaos observed in the TCRdist matrix. Welch's t-statistics and random forest were used to reduce the features to about 14 V-J combinations, which were then used as input to a naive Bayes classifier. Thyroid-blood repertoire similarity was quantified with the Morisita-Horn index. TCRdb reprocessing: public reads trimmed at Q25 with fastp, clones called with MiXCR, in-frame beta chains kept. Identical CDR3 protein sequences are pooled into one entry, listed with their most common genes and DNA. TCRdb assigned the V and J calls; the authors' analysis was not used. Within this sample are 210,000 or so distinct CDR3 sequences, with about 32% of them counted one time only. Approximately 8.6% of the sample is taken by the ten largest.

CDR3 length: 13 amino acids, cysteine to phenylalanine. The kept DNA is CDR3 alone, 39 bases in frame from the first base. Cut back by 5 bases and 8 bases, the V and J ends lie 10 bases apart. For CDR1 and CDR2, the germline V gene (reference sequence) lists LNHDA and SQIVND. This entry is derived from a study of Graves' ophthalmopathy and Graves' hyperthyroidism (dated by TCRdb to about 2018). In the study overall: Peripheral blood was collected at initial diagnosis, before any treatment. TCR beta repertoire signatures were used to distinguish Graves' ophthalmopathy from Graves' hyperthyroidism and to predict progression to ophthalmopathy. In total, 135 blood samples were TCR-sequenced: around 42 ophthalmopathy, 75 hyperthyroidism and approximately 17 hyperthyroidism-to-ophthalmopathy patients. To explore V-J signatures that separate ophthalmopathy from hyperthyroidism, a discovery set of approximately 100 patients was enrolled, consisting of about 45 with ophthalmopathy and around 57 with stable hyperthyroidism. An independent validation cohort was composed of roughly 19 hyperthyroidism patients and around 15 patients who later progressed from hyperthyroidism to ophthalmopathy. T-cell repertoires of thyroid tissue and blood were compared in several hyperthyroidism patients. Following sample collection, hyperthyroidism patients were given methimazole at a starting dose of 30 mg daily, and ophthalmopathy patients were given high-dose intravenous methylprednisolone. The 75 to 100 discovery patients were divided at random into training and test sets in a 7:3 ratio.

Ophthalmopathy patients were characterized by moderately to severely active disease, a Clinical Activity Score of at least 3, a NOSPECS grade of at least 4, and a disease duration under 3 months. Patients were excluded if they had other autoimmune diseases, uncontrolled infections, pregnancy or lactation. Clinical symptoms, serum thyroxine, TRAb, thyroid ultrasound and orbital computed tomography formed the basis of the diagnosis. Using Ficoll-Paque density gradient centrifugation, PBMCs were isolated from 9.5 to 10 ml of fresh peripheral blood. Total RNA was extracted with Trizol reagent and quality-checked on an Agilent 2100 Bioanalyzer. General conclusions and limits of the study: Most expanded thyroid clonotypes with frequency above 0.001 were also detected in blood, suggesting blood repertoires may reflect the thyroid immune response. Ophthalmopathy was separated from stable hyperthyroidism by the 13-signature model with around 88% sensitivity and just under 84% specificity in cross-validation and with 80%/75% in the test set. No statistical method was used to predetermine the sample size, and group allocation was not hidden from the investigators. In validation, the model predicted ophthalmopathy progression with about 71% sensitivity and roughly 72% specificity; 12 predicted patients were CT-confirmed with GO in a median of approximately 6.5 months.

The sequenced material came from peripheral blood. The origin of this receptor is a man aged 45-60 years with Graves' ophthalmopathy. Donor details come from another sample of the same person, matched by shared clones. The chain uses TRBV19 and TRBJ1-6, with the D gene uncertain. CDR3 sequence: CASSLSTHSPLHF. The DNA is as follows: TGTGCCAGTAGTCTCTCGACGCATTCACCCCTCCACTTT.